Detailed here is one T cell receptor beta chain. These data belong to a study of T cell repertoires in cytomegalovirus infection. TCRdb used MiXCR to reprocess the reads, holding one entry per CDR3 protein. The sample carries 680,000 or so distinct CDR3 sequences, 35% recorded once. The TCR comes from a human donor in good health (CMV status not recorded). Some clones in this sample may be carry-over from other donors' samples. Sequences were obtained from PBMCs.

The CDR3, as DNA: TGTGCCAGCAGGCTACAGGGGTCGGGCCACGAGCAGTACTTC. As protein: CASRLQGSGHEQYF. The chain uses TRBV6-5 and TRBJ2-7, with 7 nucleotides matching TRBD1. Germline V gene lookup returns CDR1 MNHEY and CDR2 SVGAGI. Unmatched junction bases numbered 10, after V lost 6 bases and J lost 5 bases. This CDR3 comprises 14 residues.